This T cell receptor beta chain was recovered during a study of CD8 T cells in Susac syndrome. On the study more broadly: At the time their blood was drawn, patients with Susac syndrome were either therapy-naive, on corticosteroids (with some of them also receiving intravenous immunoglobulin), or on intravenous immunoglobulin alone.

Blood CD8+ and CD4+ T cells underwent high-throughput TCR beta sequencing. TEMRA cells were enriched by FACS, while CD8+ and CD4+ T cells were obtained through a negative isolation that was performed magnetically. The RNA, about 0.45 to 1 ug, was put through reverse transcription using random hexamers. TCRdb ran MiXCR on the immunoSEQ multiplex PCR reads and lists one entry per CDR3 protein. The sample shows some 97,000 distinct CDR3 sequences, 95% of them seen only once. Trimming took off 3 bases at V and 1 base at J, with 9 bases between the two ends. The germline V gene has CDR1 DFQATT and CDR2 SNEGSKA (reference sequence). The CDR3 runs to 13 residues.

The receptor comes from a human donor with Susac syndrome. Material: CD8+ T cells from PBMCs. The V and J genes are TRBV20-1 and TRBJ2-5; a weak D match, TRBD2 (5 bases). CDR3 amino acids: CSARYGIQETQYF. The CDR3 DNA is TGCAGTGCTAGGTACGGGATCCAAGAGACCCAGTACTTC.